This T cell receptor beta chain derives from a study of T cells in Graves' hyperthyroidism and ophthalmopathy. Study observations and caveats: Blood also carried most thyroid clonotypes expanded above 0.001.

Template material for amplifying TCR beta CDR3 regions consisted of RNA transcripts. TCR CDR3 regions were first amplified by RT-PCR with HTBI primers. TCRdb re-analysed the multiplex PCR reads in MiXCR, keeping a single row per CDR3 protein. The data contain over 700,000 distinct CDR3 sequences, about 19% of them singletons. Germline loops: CDR1 MNHEY, CDR2 SVGEGT. The V and J ends lost 7 bases and 4 bases respectively, with 11 bases between them. CDR3 length: 13 residues. On the basis of clinical symptoms, serum thyroxine and TRAb, thyroid ultrasound and orbital computed tomography, diagnoses were made. At first hyperthyroidism diagnosis, before any ophthalmopathy symptoms, the blood sample was collected. With regard to this clonotype: As yet, its antigen is unknown.

The sequencing input was blood. The clonotype originates from a woman in her forties or fifties with Graves' hyperthyroidism that later progressed to Graves' ophthalmopathy. V is TRBV6-2 or TRBV6-3 and J is TRBJ1-5, with D maybe TRBD1 (6 bases). The CDR3 protein is CASKGGINQPQHF. In DNA form, the CDR3 reads TGTGCCAGCAAAGGGGGGATAAATCAGCCCCAGCATTTT.